The 5 T cell receptor beta chains given below trace back to one sample, sequenced in a study of cytomegalovirus exposure and HLA in healthy donors. A multiplex PCR was run with 60 Vbeta primers and 13 Jbeta primers. The repertoire was sequenced with immunoSEQ multiplex PCR; TCRdb's copy has only in-frame clones and lacks some. The sample carries about 190,000 clones, 65% to 90% recorded once. What was sequenced was PBMCs. These receptors originate from a woman aged 30 to 39 in good health and CMV-seronegative.

Here the CDR3 reads CASSPHRGPGNTIYF. CDR3 DNA sequence: TGTGCCAGTAGTCCTCACAGGGGGCCCGGAAACACCATATATTTT. The chain employs TRBV19 and TRBJ1-3; TRBD1 agrees at 9 bases. The CDR3 runs to 15 residues. Germline CDR1 is LNHDA and CDR2 is SQIVND (reference sequence). After removal of 5 bases from V and 4 bases from J, the junction contained 6 bases not matched to a gene.

The chain uses TRBV7-2 and TRBJ2-7, with TRBD1 identical over 9 bases. The CDR3 loop spans 12 amino acids. V lost 1 base and J lost 9; bases outside the gene matches: 1. Germline lookup yields CDR1 SGHTA and CDR2 FQGNSA. CDR3 nucleotide sequence: TGTGCCAGCAGCTTAGTGGGACAGGGGCAGTACTTC. Protein sequence: CASSLVGQGQYF. Full variable domain (outside the CDR3, taken from reference TRBV7-2 and TRBJ2-7): GAGVSQSPSNKVTEKGKDVELRCDPISGHTALYWYRQSLGQGLEFLIYFQGNSAPDKSGLPSDRFSAERTGGSVSTLTIQRTQQEDSAVYLCASSLVGQGQYFGPGTRLTVT.

This chain links TRBV5-1 with TRBJ1-3; 9 bases are shared with TRBD1. Losses at the gene ends were 4 bases for V and 3 bases for J; bases not matched to a gene: 5. Looked up from germline, CDR1 is SGHRS and CDR2 is YFSETQ. This CDR3 is built from 15 residues. Here the CDR3 reads CASSLYRGLGNTIYF. CDR3 DNA sequence: TGCGCCAGCAGCCTATACAGGGGGCTTGGAAACACCATATATTTT. The variable domain in full, with the rest retrieved from reference TRBV5-1 and TRBJ1-3, is KAGVTQTPRYLIKTRGQQVTLSCSPISGHRSVSWYQQTPGQGLQFLFEYFSETQRNKGNFPGRFSGRQFSNSRSEMNVSTLELGDSALYLCASSLYRGLGNTIYFGEGSWLTVV.

This clone was detected only once. The genes are TRBV28 and TRBJ2-7; 7 positions agree with TRBD2. Per the germline V gene, CDR1 is MDHEN and CDR2 is SYDVKM. The CDR3 spans 13 residues. The V and J ends lost 3 bases and 7 bases, in that order; junction bases with no gene match: 6. CDR3 region: CASSLGGFREQYF. DNA of the CDR3: TGTGCCAGCAGTTTGGGGGGGTTCCGTGAGCAGTACTTC.

V gene TRBV6-5 combines with J gene TRBJ2-5; D call uncertain. CDR1 and CDR2 from the germline V gene are MNHEY and SVGAGI. This CDR3 has 12 residues. Trimming removed 5 bases at V and 7 bases at J, with 11 bases between. As DNA, the CDR3 is TGTGCCAGCAGTGGGCCCTTTGGGACCCAGTACTTC. It codes for CASSGPFGTQYF.